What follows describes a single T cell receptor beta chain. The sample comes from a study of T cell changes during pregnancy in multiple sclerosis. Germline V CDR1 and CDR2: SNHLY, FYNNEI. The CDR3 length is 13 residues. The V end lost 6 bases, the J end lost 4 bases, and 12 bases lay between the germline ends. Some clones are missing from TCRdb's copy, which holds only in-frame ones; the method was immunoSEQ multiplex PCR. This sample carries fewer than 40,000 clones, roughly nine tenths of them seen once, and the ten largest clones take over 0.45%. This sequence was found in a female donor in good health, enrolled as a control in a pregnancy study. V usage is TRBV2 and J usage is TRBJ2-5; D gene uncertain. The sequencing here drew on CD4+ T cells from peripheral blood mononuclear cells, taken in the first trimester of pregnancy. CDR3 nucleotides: TGTGCCAGCAGCGTGATAGAGTTAGAGACCCAGTACTTC. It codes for CASSVIELETQYF.